A selection of T cell receptor beta chains follows, all from one sample in a study of Tregs in tolerant kidney transplant recipients. The table came from immunoSEQ multiplex PCR; TCRdb's copy has only in-frame clones and leaves some out. The sample includes fewer than 150,000 clones, around 91% of them seen just once. Material for sequencing was CD4+ T cells from blood. These TCRs come from a human donor in good health. Both conserved end residues are part of each CDR3. Fields, in order: clone size, D gene, J gene, V gene, CDR3 DNA, CDR3 protein. The D gene is left open where the match is weak. Size is omitted from some rows. Given values are once, few, many or a class for expanded clones.

abundance: -; d_gene: -; j_gene: TRBJ2-6; v_gene: TRBV5-1; CDR3nt: TGCGCCAGCAGCTTGGGAAAAAACTCTGGGGCCAACGTCCTGACTTTC; CDR3aa: CASSLGKNSGANVLTF
abundance: once; d_gene: TRBD1; j_gene: TRBJ2-2; v_gene: TRBV11-2; CDR3nt: TGTGCCAGCAGCTTGACTGGACAGGCACCGAACACCGGGGAGCTGTTTTTT; CDR3aa: CASSLTGQAPNTGELFF
abundance: -; d_gene: -; j_gene: TRBJ2-1; v_gene: TRBV5-1; CDR3nt: TGCGCCAGCAGCTTGTTTGGGGATCTTTACAATGAGCAGTTCTTC; CDR3aa: CASSLFGDLYNEQFF
abundance: -; d_gene: -; j_gene: TRBJ1-5; v_gene: TRBV4-1; CDR3nt: TGCGCCAGCAGGTCAGGGAATCAGCCCCAGCATTTT; CDR3aa: CASRSGNQPQHF
abundance: -; d_gene: -; j_gene: TRBJ2-3; v_gene: TRBV10-1; CDR3nt: TGCGCCAGCAGTGAAGGGTCCACAGATACGCAGTATTTT; CDR3aa: CASSEGSTDTQYF
abundance: -; d_gene: TRBD1; j_gene: TRBJ1-4; v_gene: TRBV6-1; CDR3nt: TGTGCCAGCAGTGACGAACACAGGGGGCTAGGTGAAAAACTGTTTTTT; CDR3aa: CASSDEHRGLGEKLFF
abundance: -; d_gene: TRBD2; j_gene: TRBJ2-3; v_gene: TRBV30; CDR3nt: TGTGCCTGGAGTGTCCCGGCGGGGGGGTCAACGCAGTATTTT; CDR3aa: CAWSVPAGGSTQYF
abundance: -; d_gene: -; j_gene: TRBJ1-1; v_gene: TRBV6-1; CDR3nt: TGTGCCAGAGGGGGTATGGGGAACACTGAAGCTTTCTTT; CDR3aa: CARGGMGNTEAFF
abundance: -; d_gene: TRBD2; j_gene: TRBJ2-4; v_gene: TRBV7-9; CDR3nt: TGTGCCAGCAGCTTGAGCGGGGTCATTCAGTACTTC; CDR3aa: CASSLSGVIQYF
abundance: -; d_gene: TRBD1; j_gene: TRBJ1-1; v_gene: TRBV10-3; CDR3nt: TGTGCCATCAGTGAGTCGCAGACAGGGGATAACACTGAAGCTTTCTTT; CDR3aa: CAISESQTGDNTEAFF
abundance: -; d_gene: TRBD1; j_gene: TRBJ1-2; v_gene: TRBV25-1; CDR3nt: TGTGCCAGCAGCGAGGACAGGGGCTATGGCTACACCTTC; CDR3aa: CASSEDRGYGYTF
abundance: -; d_gene: TRBD1; j_gene: TRBJ1-5; v_gene: TRBV19; CDR3nt: TGTGCCAGTAGTACCCCATCCGGGACAGCCGGAGGCTTCGGTCAGCCCCAGCATTTT; CDR3aa: CASSTPSGTAGGFGQPQHF
abundance: once; d_gene: TRBD1; j_gene: TRBJ1-5; v_gene: TRBV19; CDR3nt: TGTGCCAGTAGTACAGGGGGCGAGCAGCCCCAGCATTTT; CDR3aa: CASSTGGEQPQHF
abundance: -; d_gene: -; j_gene: TRBJ1-5; v_gene: TRBV18; CDR3nt: TGTGCCAGCTCACCTCGACAGGCCAGCAATCAGCCCCAGCATTTT; CDR3aa: CASSPRQASNQPQHF
abundance: few; d_gene: -; j_gene: TRBJ2-7; v_gene: TRBV7-9; CDR3nt: TGTGCCAGCAGCTTATACCAGGGTAGCCGATACGAGCAGTACTTC; CDR3aa: CASSLYQGSRYEQYF
abundance: -; d_gene: -; j_gene: TRBJ2-6; v_gene: TRBV4-1; CDR3nt: TGCGCCAGCAGCTTTAGGGGGGGCGGTGGGGCCAACGTCCTGACTTTC; CDR3aa: CASSFRGGGGANVLTF
abundance: -; d_gene: TRBD1; j_gene: TRBJ2-5; v_gene: TRBV5-5; CDR3nt: TGTGCCAGCAGGCGGGACAGGGGTAAGACCCAGTACTTC; CDR3aa: CASRRDRGKTQYF
abundance: -; d_gene: -; j_gene: TRBJ2-7; v_gene: TRBV11-2; CDR3nt: TGTGCCAGCAGCTTATCAGCAGGGGTCCCCTACGAGCAGTACTTC; CDR3aa: CASSLSAGVPYEQYF
abundance: -; d_gene: -; j_gene: TRBJ2-3; v_gene: TRBV6-1; CDR3nt: TGTGCCAGCAGTGAATATGGGGGGCGGAGGACAGATACGCAGTATTTT; CDR3aa: CASSEYGGRRTDTQYF
abundance: -; d_gene: -; j_gene: TRBJ1-1; v_gene: TRBV5-1; CDR3nt: TGCGCCAGCAGCTTGGTACAGCAGAACACTGAAGCTTTCTTT; CDR3aa: CASSLVQQNTEAFF
abundance: -; d_gene: TRBD1; j_gene: TRBJ1-5; v_gene: TRBV6-1; CDR3nt: TGTGCCAGCGGGGGACAGCTCAATCAGCCCCAGCATTTT; CDR3aa: CASGGQLNQPQHF
abundance: -; d_gene: TRBD2; j_gene: TRBJ2-7; v_gene: TRBV2; CDR3nt: TGTGCCAGCAGTCAGCGGGATATCAACGAGCAGTACTTC; CDR3aa: CASSQRDINEQYF
abundance: -; d_gene: TRBD2; j_gene: TRBJ2-5; v_gene: TRBV2; CDR3nt: TGTGCCAGCAGTGAACTAACACTAGCGGGGTTGGAGACCCAGTACTTC; CDR3aa: CASSELTLAGLETQYF
abundance: -; d_gene: -; j_gene: TRBJ1-2; v_gene: TRBV6-5; CDR3nt: TGTGCCAGCACACAGGGATTTATGGACTATGGCTACACCTTC; CDR3aa: CASTQGFMDYGYTF
abundance: -; d_gene: -; j_gene: TRBJ1-2; v_gene: TRBV30; CDR3nt: TGTGCCTGGAGTAATAACTATGGCTACACCTTC; CDR3aa: CAWSNNYGYTF
abundance: once; d_gene: TRBD1; j_gene: TRBJ1-2; v_gene: TRBV4-2; CDR3nt: TGTGCCAGCAGCCCGACAGGGGTACGCTACACCTTC; CDR3aa: CASSPTGVRYTF
abundance: -; d_gene: -; j_gene: TRBJ2-3; v_gene: TRBV6-6; CDR3nt: TGTGCCAGCAGTTACCAGGGGTCGGCAACAGATACGCAGTATTTT; CDR3aa: CASSYQGSATDTQYF
abundance: -; d_gene: -; j_gene: TRBJ1-2; v_gene: TRBV5-1; CDR3nt: TGCGCCAGCAGGCAGTTGGAGGGGGTCTATGGCTACACCTTC; CDR3aa: CASRQLEGVYGYTF
abundance: -; d_gene: -; j_gene: TRBJ1-4; v_gene: TRBV25-1; CDR3nt: TGTGCCAGCAGTGAATTGAGGGTTAATAATGAAAAACTGTTTTTT; CDR3aa: CASSELRVNNEKLFF
abundance: -; d_gene: -; j_gene: TRBJ1-1; v_gene: TRBV19; CDR3nt: TGTGCCAGTAGGGGGGACTGGGTTAACACTGAAGCTTTCTTT; CDR3aa: CASRGDWVNTEAFF
abundance: -; d_gene: TRBD1; j_gene: TRBJ2-7; v_gene: TRBV4-1; CDR3nt: TGCGCCAGCAGCCCCCGGGACAGGTCCTACGAGCAGTACTTC; CDR3aa: CASSPRDRSYEQYF
abundance: few; d_gene: -; j_gene: TRBJ2-7; v_gene: TRBV7-9; CDR3nt: TGTGCCAGCAGCTTAGGGGAGACACTTGGTTACTTC; CDR3aa: CASSLGETLGYF
abundance: -; d_gene: -; j_gene: TRBJ1-3; v_gene: TRBV6-6; CDR3nt: TGTGCCAGTCAGGGGTTTGAAAACACCATATATTTT; CDR3aa: CASQGFENTIYF
abundance: -; d_gene: -; j_gene: TRBJ2-6; v_gene: TRBV7-3; CDR3nt: TGTGCCAGCAGCTTAACCGGGGCCAACGTCCTGACTTTC; CDR3aa: CASSLTGANVLTF
abundance: -; d_gene: -; j_gene: TRBJ1-1; v_gene: TRBV18; CDR3nt: TGTGCCAGCTCACCCCCGGGGGGTCTGAACACTGAAGCTTTCTTT; CDR3aa: CASSPPGGLNTEAFF
abundance: -; d_gene: TRBD2; j_gene: TRBJ2-1; v_gene: TRBV6-5; CDR3nt: TGTGCCAGCAGTCATAGCGGGGCGGGGAATGAGCAGTTCTTC; CDR3aa: CASSHSGAGNEQFF
abundance: -; d_gene: TRBD2; j_gene: TRBJ2-1; v_gene: TRBV6-6; CDR3nt: TGTGCCAGCAGTCAACTAGCGGGAGGCTATGAGCAGTTCTTC; CDR3aa: CASSQLAGGYEQFF
abundance: -; d_gene: TRBD1; j_gene: TRBJ2-7; v_gene: TRBV6-6; CDR3nt: TGTGCCAGCAGTTGGGGACAGGCCAACTACGAGCAGTACTTC; CDR3aa: CASSWGQANYEQYF
abundance: -; d_gene: -; j_gene: TRBJ1-4; v_gene: TRBV7-9; CDR3nt: TGTGCCAGCAGCTTCGCAGGAGAAAAACTGTTTTTT; CDR3aa: CASSFAGEKLFF
abundance: -; d_gene: -; j_gene: TRBJ1-2; v_gene: TRBV19; CDR3nt: TGTGCCAGTAGTATCTGGACGGTGAACTATGGCTACACCTTC; CDR3aa: CASSIWTVNYGYTF
abundance: -; d_gene: -; j_gene: TRBJ1-1; v_gene: TRBV2; CDR3nt: TGTGCCAGCAGTGTAGGATCGAACACTGAAGCTTTCTTT; CDR3aa: CASSVGSNTEAFF
abundance: few; d_gene: TRBD1; j_gene: TRBJ1-2; v_gene: TRBV27; CDR3nt: TGTGCCAGCAGTTCGCTTCGACAGGGGTTGAGAGGCTACACCTTC; CDR3aa: CASSSLRQGLRGYTF
abundance: -; d_gene: TRBD2; j_gene: TRBJ2-3; v_gene: TRBV4-1; CDR3nt: TGCGCCAGCAGCCGTTTAGCGGGGGGTGCGGATACGCAGTATTTT; CDR3aa: CASSRLAGGADTQYF
abundance: -; d_gene: -; j_gene: TRBJ2-3; v_gene: TRBV6-5; CDR3nt: TGTGCCAGCACCAATACTCACAATACGCAGTATTTT; CDR3aa: CASTNTHNTQYF
abundance: -; d_gene: -; j_gene: TRBJ2-7; v_gene: TRBV19; CDR3nt: TGTGCCAGTAGTCCATTAGGGCCGGGAAACGAGCAGTACTTC; CDR3aa: CASSPLGPGNEQYF
abundance: -; d_gene: TRBD2; j_gene: TRBJ2-7; v_gene: TRBV5-1; CDR3nt: TGCGCCAGCAGCGGCCGTCGGACTAGCGGTTCCTACGAGCAGTACTTC; CDR3aa: CASSGRRTSGSYEQYF
abundance: -; d_gene: TRBD2; j_gene: TRBJ2-1; v_gene: TRBV11-2; CDR3nt: TGTGCCAGCAGCGCTTGGCTAGCGGCCTCCTACAATGAGCAGTTCTTC; CDR3aa: CASSAWLAASYNEQFF
abundance: -; d_gene: TRBD2; j_gene: TRBJ2-2; v_gene: TRBV4-2; CDR3nt: TGTGCCAGCAGCCAAGTACTAGCGGGGGGCCCCGGGGAGCTGTTTTTT; CDR3aa: CASSQVLAGGPGELFF
abundance: -; d_gene: -; j_gene: TRBJ1-5; v_gene: TRBV7-9; CDR3nt: TGTGCCAGCAGTTCGACAGGAGGGCAGCCCCAGCATTTT; CDR3aa: CASSSTGGQPQHF
abundance: -; d_gene: -; j_gene: TRBJ2-7; v_gene: TRBV30; CDR3nt: TGTGCCTGGGCCCGAAGTCGAGGGAATTGGGGCTACGAGCAGTACTTC; CDR3aa: CAWARSRGNWGYEQYF
abundance: -; d_gene: -; j_gene: TRBJ2-2; v_gene: TRBV19; CDR3nt: TGTGCCAGTAGAGGGTCGAGTTCGAGCACCGGGGAGCTGTTTTTT; CDR3aa: CASRGSSSSTGELFF
abundance: once; d_gene: -; j_gene: TRBJ2-6; v_gene: TRBV7-2; CDR3nt: TGTGCCAGCAGCCCTTGGGGCAGGGGATATGCTGGGGCCAACGTCCTGACTTTC; CDR3aa: CASSPWGRGYAGANVLTF